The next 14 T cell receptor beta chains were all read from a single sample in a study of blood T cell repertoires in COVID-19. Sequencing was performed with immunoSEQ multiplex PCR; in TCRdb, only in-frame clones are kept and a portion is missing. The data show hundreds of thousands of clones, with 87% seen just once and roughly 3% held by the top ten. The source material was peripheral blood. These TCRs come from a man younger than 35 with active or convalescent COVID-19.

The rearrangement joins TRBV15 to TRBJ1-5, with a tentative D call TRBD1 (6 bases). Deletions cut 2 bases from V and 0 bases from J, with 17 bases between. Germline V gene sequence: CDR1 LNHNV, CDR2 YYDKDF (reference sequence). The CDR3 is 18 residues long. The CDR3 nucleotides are TGTGCCACCAGCAGATTGGGGGGGGCCCAGTATAGCAATCAGCCCCAGCATTTT. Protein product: CATSRLGGAQYSNQPQHF. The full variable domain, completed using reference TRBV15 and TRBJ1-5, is DAMVIQNPRYQVTQFGKPVTLSCSQTLNHNVMYWYQQKSSQAPKLLFHYYDKDFNNEADTPDNFQSRRPNTSFCFLDIRSPGLGDTAMYLCATSRLGGAQYSNQPQHFGDGTRLSIL.

CDR3 coding DNA: TGTGCCAGCAGTGGGACACCGCTTTACGAGCAGTACTTC. Its translation: CASSGTPLYEQYF. This rearrangement joins TRBV28 to TRBJ2-7, with TRBD1 as a possible D gene (6 bases). Trimming shortened V by 5 bases and J by 4 bases, and 12 bases separated the two germline ends. There are 13 residues in the CDR3. Germline CDR1 MDHEN, CDR2 SYDVKM.

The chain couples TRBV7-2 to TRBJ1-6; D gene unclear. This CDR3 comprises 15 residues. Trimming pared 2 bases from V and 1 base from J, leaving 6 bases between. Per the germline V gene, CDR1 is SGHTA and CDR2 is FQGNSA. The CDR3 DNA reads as TGTGCCAGCAGCTTAACGGGTTCCTATAATTCACCCCTCCACTTT. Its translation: CASSLTGSYNSPLHF.

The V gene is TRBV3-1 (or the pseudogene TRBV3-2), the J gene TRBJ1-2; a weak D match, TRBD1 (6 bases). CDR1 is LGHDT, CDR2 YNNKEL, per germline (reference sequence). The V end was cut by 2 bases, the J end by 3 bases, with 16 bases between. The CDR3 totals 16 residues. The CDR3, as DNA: TGTGCCAGCAGCCAACTTTCCCGGGACAACGACTATGGCTACACCTTC. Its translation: CASSQLSRDNDYGYTF.

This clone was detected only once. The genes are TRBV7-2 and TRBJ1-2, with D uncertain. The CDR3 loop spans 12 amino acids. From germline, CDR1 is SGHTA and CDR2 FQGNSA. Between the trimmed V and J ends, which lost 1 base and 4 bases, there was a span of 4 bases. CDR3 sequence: CASSLVAYGYTF. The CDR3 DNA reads TGTGCCAGCAGCTTAGTGGCCTATGGCTACACCTTC.

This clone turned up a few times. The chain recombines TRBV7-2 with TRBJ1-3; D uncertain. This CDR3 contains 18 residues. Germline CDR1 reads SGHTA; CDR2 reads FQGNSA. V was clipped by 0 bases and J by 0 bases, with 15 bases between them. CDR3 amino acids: CASSLAPTRGYSGNTIYF. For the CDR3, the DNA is TGTGCCAGCAGCTTAGCGCCCACACGAGGGTACTCTGGAAACACCATATATTTT.

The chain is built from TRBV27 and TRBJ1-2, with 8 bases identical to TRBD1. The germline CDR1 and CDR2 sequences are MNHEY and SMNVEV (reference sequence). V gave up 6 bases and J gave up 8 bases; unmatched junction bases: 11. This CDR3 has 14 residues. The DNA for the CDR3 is TGTGCCAGCAGACCGTCCCAGGGGGCGCCGGGCTACACCTTC. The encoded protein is CASRPSQGAPGYTF.

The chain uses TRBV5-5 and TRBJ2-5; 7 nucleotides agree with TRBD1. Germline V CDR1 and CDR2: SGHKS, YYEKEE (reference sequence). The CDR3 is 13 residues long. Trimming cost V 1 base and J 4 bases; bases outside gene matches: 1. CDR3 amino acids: CASSLYRGETQYF. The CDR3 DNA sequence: TGTGCCAGCAGCTTGTACAGGGGAGAGACCCAGTACTTC.

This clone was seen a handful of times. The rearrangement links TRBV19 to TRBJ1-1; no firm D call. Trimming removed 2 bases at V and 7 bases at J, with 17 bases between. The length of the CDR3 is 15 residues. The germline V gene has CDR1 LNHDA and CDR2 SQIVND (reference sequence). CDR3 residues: CASSIIGSVGDEAFF. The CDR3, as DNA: TGTGCCAGTAGTATAATCGGATCGGTCGGGGATGAAGCTTTCTTT.

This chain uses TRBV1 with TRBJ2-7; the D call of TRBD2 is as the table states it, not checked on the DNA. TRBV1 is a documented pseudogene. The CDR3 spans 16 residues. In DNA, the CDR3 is TGCACCAGCAGCCAAGCGGGTAGCGGGGGCCCCTACGAGCAGTACTTC. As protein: CTSSQAGSGGPYEQYF.

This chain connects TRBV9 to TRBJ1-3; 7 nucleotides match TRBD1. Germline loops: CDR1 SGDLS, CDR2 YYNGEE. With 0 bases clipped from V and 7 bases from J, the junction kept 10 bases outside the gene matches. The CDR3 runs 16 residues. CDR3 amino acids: CASSVAPGIQGNTIYF. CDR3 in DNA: TGTGCCAGCAGCGTAGCGCCCGGGATACAGGGGAACACCATATATTTT.

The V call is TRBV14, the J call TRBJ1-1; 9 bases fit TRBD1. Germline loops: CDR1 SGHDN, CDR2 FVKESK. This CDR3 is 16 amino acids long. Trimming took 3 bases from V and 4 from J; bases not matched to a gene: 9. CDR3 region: CASSQATGGYGTEAFF. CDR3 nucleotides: TGTGCCAGCAGCCAGGCCACAGGGGGCTATGGCACTGAAGCTTTCTTT.

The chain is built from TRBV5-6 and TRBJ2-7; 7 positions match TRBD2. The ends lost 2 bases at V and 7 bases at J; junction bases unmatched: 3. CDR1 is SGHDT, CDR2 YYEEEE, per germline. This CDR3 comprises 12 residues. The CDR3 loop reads CASSLRTREQYF. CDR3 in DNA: TGTGCCAGCAGCTTACGGACTAGGGAGCAGTACTTC.

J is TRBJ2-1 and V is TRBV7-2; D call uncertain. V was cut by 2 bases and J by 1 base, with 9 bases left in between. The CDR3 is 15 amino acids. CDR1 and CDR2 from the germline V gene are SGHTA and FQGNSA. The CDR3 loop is CASSLQVVSYNEQFF. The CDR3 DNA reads TGTGCCAGCAGCTTACAGGTTGTGTCCTACAATGAGCAGTTCTTC.